These 15 T cell receptor beta chains were sequenced from one sample in a study of blood T cells in healthy people across ages. With a J-beta primer mix and a sample-barcoded 5' primer, a second PCR ran about 6 to 11 cycles. TCRdb re-called the 5' RACE reads with MiXCR, one entry per CDR3 protein. The repertoire has 850,000 to 1,100,000 distinct CDR3 sequences, 35% to 40% of them found once; the top ten carry 10% to 15%. Sequencing input: blood. The receptors derive from a man between 18 and 35 years old in good health.

The chain is built from TRBV27 and TRBJ2-7, with D perhaps matching TRBD2 (5 bases). CDR3 length equals 15 residues. In germline, CDR1 is MNHEY, CDR2 SMNVEV (reference sequence). V was shortened by 2 bases and J by 0 bases, with 11 bases between the two germline ends. As DNA, the CDR3 is TGTGCCAGCAGTTTAGTGGGAACTAGCTCCTACGAGCAGTACTTC. Its protein is CASSLVGTSSYEQYF.

This chain links TRBV29-1 with TRBJ2-5; D remains unclear. Looked up from germline, CDR1 is SQVTM and CDR2 is ANQGSEA. The CDR3 runs to 17 residues. Deletions cut 1 base from V and 2 bases from J, with 20 bases between. The CDR3 bases are TGCAGCGTTGAAGGGGCCCTCCCTCGTATCCCGCAAGAGACCCAGTACTTC. Translating it yields CSVEGALPRIPQETQYF.

This clonotype has only a few counts. The rearrangement joins TRBV20-1 to TRBJ1-5; 9 nucleotides agree with TRBD1. The CDR3 contains 14 residues. In germline, CDR1 is DFQATT, CDR2 SNEGSKA (reference sequence). J gave up 6 bases and V 5 bases, and 8 bases lay outside the gene matches. CDR3 region: CSAHDRGYTQPQHF. CDR3 nucleotide sequence: TGCAGTGCTCACGACAGGGGGTACACTCAGCCCCAGCATTTT.

This clonotype was detected only a few times. The J gene is TRBJ1-4, the V gene TRBV25-1; TRBD1 matches at 8 bases. Germline lookup yields CDR1 MGHDK and CDR2 SYGVNS. The CDR3 has 14 residues. With 6 bases clipped from V and 7 bases from J, the junction kept 7 bases outside the gene matches. The CDR3 loop reads CASRDTGGGEKLFF. CDR3 nucleotide sequence: TGTGCCAGCAGGGACACAGGGGGTGGTGAAAAACTGTTTTTT. Based on the CDR3 plus reference TRBV25-1 and TRBJ1-4, the full variable domain is EADIYQTPRYLVIGTGKKITLECSQTMGHDKMYWYQQDPGMELHLIHYSYGVNSTEKGDLSSESTVSRIRTEHFPLTLESARPSHTSQYLCASRDTGGGEKLFFGSGTQLSVL.

The CDR3 here is CASTGNLNTEAFF. DNA of the CDR3: TGTGCCAGCACCGGGAACTTGAACACTGAAGCTTTCTTT. V gene TRBV25-1 combines with J gene TRBJ1-1; D not resolved. This CDR3 has 13 amino acids. V lost 7 bases and J lost 0, with 9 bases in between. CDR1 is MGHDK, CDR2 SYGVNS, per germline.

J is TRBJ1-4 and V is TRBV9; TRBD1 is a possible D gene (5 bases). V lost 4 bases, J lost 4 bases, and 14 bases lay in between. Germline CDR1 reads SGDLS; CDR2 reads YYNGEE. CDR3 length: 15 residues. CDR3 sequence (DNA): TGTGCCAGCAGCCCTCTCGACAGAAGTAATGAAAAACTGTTTTTT. This encodes CASSPLDRSNEKLFF.

This clonotype occurred a few times. The rearrangement joins TRBV7-2 to TRBJ2-2, with 9 nucleotides matching TRBD1. The CDR3 extends over 16 amino acids. The V segment lost 2 bases and the J segment 5 bases; nucleotides outside the gene matches: 6. The V gene's germline CDR1 is SGHTA and CDR2 FQGNSA. The CDR3 spells CASSLSGTGLTGELFF. In DNA, the CDR3 is TGTGCCAGCAGCTTAAGCGGGACAGGGTTAACCGGGGAGCTGTTTTTT.

The CDR3 nucleotides are TGTGCCACCTTAAGAAGTAAGGACACTGAAGCTTTCTTT. It yields the protein CATLRSKDTEAFF. The chain joins TRBV6-5 to TRBJ1-1; D is uncertain. The V gene's germline CDR1 is MNHEY and CDR2 SVGAGI. There are 13 residues in the CDR3. The V end was cut by 10 bases, the J end by 3 bases, with 15 bases between.

The chain employs TRBV6-2 or TRBV6-3 and TRBJ2-1, with TRBD1 identical over 7 bases. The end of the DNA fits TRBJ2-7 better, so the J call may be wrong. This CDR3 has 14 amino acids. Germline loops: CDR1 MNHEY, CDR2 SVGEGT. This CDR3 reads CANRGTVSYNEQYF. The CDR3, as DNA: TGTGCCAACAGAGGGACAGTCTCCTACAATGAGCAGTACTTC.

This clonotype was detected a few times. V usage is TRBV24-1 and J usage is TRBJ2-5; a weak D match, TRBD1 (6 bases). Trimming took 5 bases from V and 10 from J, leaving 16 bases between them. The CDR3 runs 13 residues. Germline values: CDR1 KGHDR, CDR2 SFDVKD. The CDR3 bases are TGTGCCACCAGTGCTACTGGGACACAGGTCCAGTACTTC. Translated, it gives CATSATGTQVQYF.

In its sample, this clonotype was seen many times. V is TRBV12-3 or TRBV12-4 and J is TRBJ2-3; D is ambiguous. This CDR3 contains 14 residues. V was clipped by 4 bases and J by 0 bases, with 8 bases between them. This CDR3 is CASSSDGSTDTQYF. The CDR3 DNA sequence: TGTGCCAGCAGTTCGGACGGAAGCACAGATACGCAGTATTTT.

This clonotype was found a few times. The gene calls are TRBV7-8 and TRBJ2-1; D gene ambiguous. The CDR3 covers 15 residues. The V gene's germline CDR1 is SGHVS and CDR2 FQNEAQ. V lost 2 bases and J 0 bases, leaving 8 bases between the germline ends. The DNA of the CDR3 is TGTGCCAGCAGCTTAACGAAGAGCTCCTACAATGAGCAGTTCTTC. Protein product: CASSLTKSSYNEQFF.

This chain uses TRBV20-1 with TRBJ1-5, with TRBD1 matching 7 bases. The CDR3 loop spans 14 amino acids. From germline, CDR1 is DFQATT and CDR2 SNEGSKA (reference sequence). Trimming at V came to 2 bases and at J to 4 bases, leaving 5 bases not matched to a gene. The DNA for the CDR3 is TGCAGTGCTAGACCTCAGACAGGGAATCAGCCCCAGCATTTT. It yields the protein CSARPQTGNQPQHF.

This clonotype has more than one count but fewer than ten. The CDR3 nucleotides read TGTGCCAGCAGTTTGCATAGCGGGGATCAATCAGATACGCAGTATTTT. It encodes CASSLHSGDQSDTQYF. The chain has TRBV28 and TRBJ2-3; 8 bases match TRBD2. The CDR3 contains 16 residues. From germline, CDR1 is MDHEN and CDR2 SYDVKM. The V segment lost 3 bases and the J segment 4 bases; nucleotides outside the gene matches: 9.

This clonotype was counted a single time. The chain carries TRBV20-1 and TRBJ2-4; D perhaps matches TRBD2 (6 bases). The length of the CDR3 is 13 residues. The V end lost 1 base, the J end lost 12 bases, and 16 bases lay between the germline ends. Germline V gene data show CDR1 as DFQATT and CDR2 as SNEGSKA (reference sequence). The CDR3 sequence: CSARVPGRVDQYF. CDR3 coding DNA: TGCAGTGCTAGAGTCCCCGGGAGAGTTGATCAGTACTTC.